This entry describes one TCR beta chain. This sample is drawn from a study of control samples from healthy donors and cancer patients. Using immunoSEQ multiplex PCR, the repertoire was profiled, and TCRdb retains in-frame clones only, with some absent. The table shows 170,000 or so clones, with roughly 93% occurring only once. The clonotype comes from a man younger than 35 in good health. The sequenced sample was blood.

The CDR3 region is CASSKSGGAYNEQFF. The CDR3 bases are TGTGCCAGCAGCAAAAGCGGGGGGGCCTACAATGAGCAGTTCTTC. This chain links TRBV6-5 with TRBJ2-1, with 10 bases aligning to TRBD2. The CDR3 has 15 residues. V shed 6 bases, J shed 2 bases, and the junction held 4 bases outside the gene matches. The V gene's germline CDR1 is MNHEY and CDR2 SVGAGI.